This T cell receptor (beta chain) was identified in a study of blood T cell repertoires in COVID-19. Turning to the study itself: T cells, B-cell-depleted T cells, or PBMCs provided the cDNA or gDNA that served as material.

This clone was detected once. The junction had 5 bases not matched to a gene; V was cut back by 5 bases and J by 6 bases. This CDR3 spans 14 amino acids. The germline gives CDR1 GTSNPN, CDR2 SVGIG (reference sequence). Participants had their cohort set by participant-reported clinical history. Source study methods: Reference gene primer amplification gave estimated nucleated cell counts. Measured with immunoSEQ multiplex PCR; TCRdb has only the in-frame clones, and not every one. V and J calls and clone size are given by that table; D and trimming were obtained from the DNA. This table has roughly 130,000 clones, roughly four fifths appearing once.

The chain uses TRBV30 and TRBJ2-3; 13 positions agree with TRBD2. The clonotype originates from a woman aged 50 to 60 with acute COVID-19. The source material was PBMCs or T cells enriched from blood (not recorded which). For the CDR3, the DNA is TGTGCCTGGGGGGGACTAGCGGGATCGGATACGCAGTATTTT. Its translation: CAWGGLAGSDTQYF.